The clone carrying this TCR beta chain has more than one count but fewer than ten. Its antigen is unknown. These data originate in a study of blood T cells in healthy people across ages. Findings and caveats of the study: As age increased, TCR beta diversity per million T cells fell in a roughly linear fashion. Not knowing donor CMV status may have confounded expanded clonotype changes.

Germline V gene sequence: CDR1 DFQATT, CDR2 SNEGSKA (reference sequence). CDR3 size: 12 residues. Losses at the gene ends were 3 bases for V and 5 bases for J; bases not matched to a gene: 3. Per-sample PBMC isolation yielded at least 6.5 million cells. Each sample provided at least 5.5 micrograms of extracted total RNA. The authors ran a second PCR of about 7 to 12 cycles using a sample-barcoded 5' primer and a J-beta primer mix. TCRdb reprocessed the 5' RACE reads via MiXCR and lists one record per CDR3 protein. The table records over 1,200,000 distinct CDR3 sequences, around 59% of them present only once.

The specimen was blood. The receptor was isolated from a man aged 18 to 29 in good health. The genes are TRBV20-1 and TRBJ1-2, with 7 bases matching TRBD1. The CDR3 region is CSASATGYGYTF. DNA for the CDR3: TGCAGTGCTAGCGCGACAGGGTATGGCTACACCTTC.